These 23 T cell receptor beta chains were sequenced from one sample in a study of blood T cell repertoires in COVID-19. Here immunoSEQ multiplex PCR was the method, and the copy in TCRdb shows in-frame clones only, minus some. The table includes 200,000 to 300,000 clones, about 87% detected once. Material: peripheral blood. The origin of the receptors is a woman between 40 and 55 years old with acute or convalescent COVID-19.

This sequence joins TRBV5-1 and TRBJ1-2; TRBD1 might be the D (5 bases). The ends were cut back, 2 bases at V and 1 base at J, with 6 bases in the middle. The CDR3 is 13 amino acids. Germline V lookup: CDR1 SGHRS, CDR2 YFSETQ. The CDR3 sequence is CASSFDSNYGYTF. CDR3 nucleotide sequence: TGCGCCAGCAGCTTCGACAGTAACTATGGCTACACCTTC.

This chain joins TRBV6-5 and TRBJ2-2; no clear D gene. Germline V gene lookup returns CDR1 MNHEY and CDR2 SVGAGI. V lost 0 bases, J lost 5 bases, and 4 bases lay in between. There are 13 residues in the CDR3. CDR3 sequence: CASSYSRTGELFF. CDR3 in DNA: TGTGCCAGCAGTTACTCGCGGACCGGGGAGCTGTTTTTT.

This clone appeared a few times. The chain uses TRBV7-5 and TRBJ1-3. TRBV7-5 is classified as a pseudogene. The CDR3 runs 15 residues. CDR3 region: CARSPRAFSGNTIYF. In DNA, the CDR3 is TGTGCCAGAAGCCCGCGGGCCTTCTCTGGAAACACCATATATTTT.

In this sample, this clone turned up a few times. The V gene is TRBV2, the J gene TRBJ1-1, with D possibly TRBD1 on 6 matching bases. Between the trimmed V and J ends, which lost 5 bases and 1 base, there was a span of 11 bases. In germline, CDR1 is SNHLY, CDR2 FYNNEI. The CDR3 sequence is 14 residues long. The CDR3 nucleotides read TGTGCCAGCAGTACGGGACACCAGAACACTGAAGCTTTCTTT. Its protein product is CASSTGHQNTEAFF.

The V and J genes are TRBV12-3 or TRBV12-4 and TRBJ1-5; possibly TRBD1 for D (6 bases). CDR3 size: 13 residues. V was shortened by 6 bases and J by 9 bases, with 15 bases between the two germline ends. The DNA of the CDR3 is TGTGCCAGCAGCCAGGGGACCCCCGGGCCCCAGCATTTT. It translates to CASSQGTPGPQHF.

This sequence joins TRBV5-1 and TRBJ1-1; 9 bases map to TRBD1. With 5 bases clipped from V and 1 base from J, the junction kept 6 bases outside the gene matches. The germline gives CDR1 SGHRS, CDR2 YFSETQ. This CDR3 spans 15 amino acids. This chain's CDR3 is CASSTQGAWNTEAFF. CDR3 nucleotide sequence: TGCGCCAGCAGTACACAGGGGGCCTGGAACACTGAAGCTTTCTTT. Together with reference TRBV5-1 and TRBJ1-1, the CDR3 gives the full variable domain: KAGVTQTPRYLIKTRGQQVTLSCSPISGHRSVSWYQQTPGQGLQFLFEYFSETQRNKGNFPGRFSGRQFSNSRSEMNVSTLELGDSALYLCASSTQGAWNTEAFFGQGTRLTVV.

This sequence joins TRBV18 and TRBJ1-2; 9 nucleotides line up with TRBD1. V lost 4 bases to trimming and J lost 4 bases; unmatched junction nucleotides: 1. CDR1 is KGHSH and CDR2 is LQKENI in the germline V gene. This CDR3 has 13 amino acids. The CDR3 sequence is CASSLTGGYGYTF. The DNA of the CDR3 is TGTGCCAGCTCACTGACAGGGGGCTATGGCTACACCTTC.

The rearrangement uses TRBV30 and TRBJ1-3; weak D call: TRBD1 (5 bases). With 2 bases removed from V and 7 bases from J, the gap between germline ends came to 12 bases. Germline V CDR1 and CDR2: GTSNPN, SVGIG (reference sequence). The CDR3 runs 13 residues. This CDR3 reads CAWSQGPKNTIYF. CDR3 nucleotide sequence: TGTGCCTGGAGTCAGGGTCCTAAGAACACCATATATTTT.

V gene TRBV2 combines with J gene TRBJ2-7; 8 nucleotides match TRBD1. CDR1 is SNHLY and CDR2 is FYNNEI in the germline V gene. J gave up 1 base and V 4 bases, and 0 bases lay outside the gene matches. The CDR3 covers 13 residues. In DNA form, the CDR3 reads TGTGCCAGCAGTGGGACAGGGTCCTACGAGCAGTACGTC. Translation gives CASSGTGSYEQYV.

The rearrangement joins TRBV2 to TRBJ2-1, with 9 bases aligning to TRBD2. Per the germline V gene, CDR1 is SNHLY and CDR2 is FYNNEI. The length of the CDR3 is 15 residues. The J segment lost 7 bases and the V segment lost 9 bases, leaving 13 bases of the junction unmatched. The CDR3 DNA reads as TGTGCCAGTCGCTTCCGTGCGGGGGGGGGAAATGAGCAGTTCTTC. Its translation: CASRFRAGGGNEQFF.

The chain has TRBV11-2 and TRBJ2-5, with D unclear. The CDR3 totals 13 residues. Germline V lookup: CDR1 SGHAT, CDR2 FQNNGV. V was shortened by 5 bases and J by 0 bases, with 7 bases between the two germline ends. Written as DNA, the CDR3 is TGTGCCAGCAGCCCCCGGTACCAAGAGACCCAGTACTTC. It encodes CASSPRYQETQYF.

The chain has TRBV20-1 and TRBJ2-2; D possibly corresponds to TRBD1 (7 bases). Trimming cost V 3 bases and J 0 bases, with 17 bases left between them. Germline values: CDR1 DFQATT, CDR2 SNEGSKA (reference sequence). The CDR3 length is 17 residues. The CDR3 loop reads CSASARRGPANTGELFF. The DNA of the CDR3 is TGCAGTGCTAGTGCCCGGAGGGGGCCCGCGAACACCGGGGAGCTGTTTTTT.

V usage is TRBV30 and J usage is TRBJ2-5; TRBD2 is a possible D gene (7 bases). Germline CDR1 is GTSNPN and CDR2 is SVGIG (reference sequence). The length of the CDR3 is 15 residues. Trimming left V 3 bases short and J 5 bases short, with 19 bases between. CDR3 sequence (DNA): TGTGCCTGGAGGGTCGGCTGGGGGGGCCGTGAGACCCAGTACTTC. Translation gives CAWRVGWGGRETQYF.

This clone was picked up a small number of times. V and J are TRBV7-3 and TRBJ1-1; TRBD1 is a possible D gene (5 bases). Per the germline V gene, CDR1 is SGHTA and CDR2 is FQGTGA. V lost 5 bases and J lost 1, with 14 bases in between. This CDR3 is 15 amino acids long. CDR3 bases: TGTGCCAGCAGCGCCCACAGGATCCCGAACACTGAAGCTTTCTTT. Translating gives CASSAHRIPNTEAFF. The entire variable domain, with the rest obtained from reference TRBV7-3 and TRBJ1-1, is as follows: GAGVSQTPSNKVTEKGKYVELRCDPISGHTALYWYRQSLGQGPEFLIYFQGTGAADDSGLPNDRFFAVRPEGSVSTLKIQRTERGDSAVYLCASSAHRIPNTEAFFGQGTRLTVV.

The chain combines TRBV25-1 with TRBJ2-5; 10 bases are shared with TRBD1. Germline V CDR1 and CDR2: MGHDK, SYGVNS. Losses at the gene ends were 3 bases for V and 4 bases for J; bases not matched to a gene: 11. The CDR3 is 17 amino acids. The CDR3 here is CASSDIRDRGRRETQYF. The CDR3, as DNA: TGTGCCAGCAGTGATATACGTGACAGGGGGCGGAGAGAGACCCAGTACTTC.

The V gene is TRBV6-2 or TRBV6-3, the J gene TRBJ2-7; TRBD2 agrees at 7 bases. The CDR3 is made up of 13 amino acids. The trim removed 0 bases at V and 4 bases at J, leaving 0 bases unmatched. Germline CDR1 MNHEY, CDR2 SVGEGT. This chain's CDR3 is CASSYSAGYEQYV. The CDR3 bases are TGTGCCAGCAGTTACTCAGCGGGGTACGAGCAGTACGTC.

In nucleotides, the CDR3 is TGTGCCAGCAGCTTGGACAGGGGTGTTGGCACCATATATTTT. Translated, it gives CASSLDRGVGTIYF. V gene TRBV5-4 combines with J gene TRBJ1-3, with TRBD1 identical over 7 bases. Unmatched junction bases numbered 6, after V lost 0 bases and J lost 9 bases. The CDR3 contains 14 residues. Germline lookup yields CDR1 SGHNT and CDR2 YYREEE (reference sequence).

The gene calls are TRBV6-5 and TRBJ2-2, with 12 bases aligning to TRBD2. V lost 7 bases and J lost 4; bases outside the gene matches: 4. CDR3 length equals 15 residues. Germline V gene sequence: CDR1 MNHEY, CDR2 SVGAGI. CDR3 sequence: CASTGLAGTTGELFF. Here the CDR3 DNA reads TGTGCCAGCACCGGACTAGCGGGGACCACCGGGGAGCTGTTTTTT.

The chain joins TRBV19 to TRBJ1-4; D gene unclear. Germline-derived CDR1 and CDR2 are LNHDA and SQIVND (reference sequence). The CDR3 has 13 amino acids. The V end lost 6 bases, the J end lost 7 bases, and 12 bases lay between the germline ends. The CDR3 spells CASRNGVIEKLFF. The CDR3 DNA reads TGTGCCAGTAGAAACGGGGTAATTGAAAAACTGTTTTTT.

V usage is TRBV19 and J usage is TRBJ1-1; maybe TRBD1 (5 bases). This CDR3 contains 14 residues. Germline V gives CDR1 LNHDA, CDR2 SQIVND (reference sequence). Trimming removed 6 bases at V and 4 bases at J, with 15 bases between. The CDR3 bases are TGTGCCAGTAGCCCGCCGGGGGTGTTCACTGAAGCTTTCTTT. This codes for CASSPPGVFTEAFF.

V usage is TRBV24-1 and J usage is TRBJ2-1, with TRBD2 matching 13 bases. CDR3 length: 17 residues. The germline gives CDR1 KGHDR, CDR2 SFDVKD. V was pared by 3 bases and J by 8 bases, with 9 bases of the junction left unmatched. The CDR3 protein is CATSDPPGTSGVDEQFF. The DNA for the CDR3 is TGTGCCACCAGTGATCCCCCCGGGACTAGCGGGGTAGATGAGCAGTTCTTC.

The J gene is TRBJ1-1, the V gene TRBV21-1. TRBV21-1 corresponds to a pseudogene. This CDR3 comprises 13 residues. The CDR3 DNA sequence: TGTGCCAGCAGCAAAGCGGGAGCCACTGAAGCTTTCTTT. Translating gives CASSKAGATEAFF.

The chain joins TRBV7-8 to TRBJ2-7; 8 bases line up with TRBD1. The CDR3 is 13 residues long. Germline V gene data show CDR1 as SGHVS and CDR2 as FQNEAQ. The V and J ends lost 3 bases and 5 bases, in that order; junction bases with no gene match: 3. The DNA of the CDR3 is TGTGCCAGCAGCTTGGGACAGGTCCACGAGCAGTACGTC. This encodes CASSLGQVHEQYV.